This T cell receptor (beta chain) came from a study of human T cells and chemical hapten exposure (dated by TCRdb to the early 2020s). With regard to the full study: For sensitization, 2% DPC in acetone was applied to a roughly 2 cm by roughly 2 cm area of upper inner arm skin. Throughout the approximately 25-week study period, patients were also given weekly therapeutic DPC doses on the scalp. Patch tests used Finn chambers with 0.01% DPC on the upper back, scored after 6 days by International Contact Dermatitis Research Group standards. Most of the patients in the cohort were female, and the cohort covered alopecia areata with under or over 50% scalp involvement, alopecia totalis and alopecia universalis. The libraries were sequenced as a pool, and the TCR yield per sample differed mostly because of small variations in library volumes within the pool. The study tracked peripheral blood TCR repertoire changes in vivo during primary and secondary sensitization to the hapten diphenylcyclopropenone (DPC) in alopecia patients. Blood samples were taken from patients before sensitization (week 0) and at 2, 6 and about 24 weeks after DPC sensitization. For TCR sequencing, blood came from 25 to 35 alopecia patients at anywhere from one to four time points (pre-sensitization, 2, 6 and 24 weeks). Points the paper makes about the study in general: Patch test score correlated positively with the number of PT1 expanded TCRs, reaching significance at thresholds 8, 16 and 32 but not at 4. Repeated subsampling changed both the strength of the expansion versus patch-test correlation and the threshold at which the correlation became significant. Because all patients had alopecia, a presumed autoimmune disease, the immune response of the patients might differ from that of healthy individuals. No change with DPC sensitization was found in the number of TCRs above 1 in 1000 frequency, and no evidence of global repertoire structure alterations was found. Significantly more large CDR3 similarity clusters were formed by expanded TCRs than by pre-sensitization or healthy control sets, consistent with antigen-driven responses.

This clonotype was counted at least ten times. This receptor's antigen is unknown. No base quality values were provided; no much bigger clone lies one nucleotide off. Based on the germline V gene, the CDR1 and CDR2 sequences are SQVTM and ANQGSEA. Its CDR3 holds 16 amino acids, cysteine through phenylalanine. Just the 48-base CDR3 DNA is kept, in frame starting at base 1. V sheds 4 bases and J sheds 0 bases, leaving 16 bases between their ends. The label giving this sample's time point can be read as: patch test 2, 6 weeks after DPC sensitization. Per the publication, the treatment or condition label means: therapeutic diphenylcyclopropenone sensitization with weekly scalp DPC. At every patch-test visit, the blood draw took place before the patch test was put on. Eligible patients were aged 18 to 70, diagnosed with alopecia, deemed suitable for DPC therapy, and excluded if pregnant. Total RNA was extracted from unfractionated whole blood that had been collected in Tempus Blood RNA tubes.

The library was built by means of RACE. Sequencing relied on a NextSeq 500. During library preparation, unique molecular identifiers were attached to individual cDNA molecules so that TCRs could be counted in a quantitative, reproducible way. Both TCR alpha and TCR beta chains were sequenced from each blood RNA sample. In the paper's pipeline: Samples had a median of approximately 93,000 TCRs, with a range from roughly 20,000 to 700,000. V, J and CDR3 annotation of the TCR reads was carried out using the Decombinator software suite. To make PS versus PT1 abundance plots, every sample was subsampled to the same number of TCRs (28,000). Expanded TCRs were defined as absent before sensitization and observed at least eight times at the 2-week time point. TCRdb reprocessing: public reads trimmed at Q25 with fastp, clones called with MiXCR, in-frame beta chains kept. Every distinct CDR3 protein forms one entry, paired with its most common genes and DNA. The V and J calls were determined by TCRdb, not by the authors. The sample includes roughly 140,000 distinct CDR3 sequences, with 12% observed a single time. The top ten constitute around 1.4% of the sample.

The sequence came from a woman in her fifties or sixties with alopecia areata. Some clones in this sample may be carry-over from other donors' samples. Recombination linked TRBV29-1 to TRBJ1-3; the D gene lacks a confident call. The sequenced sample was whole blood, obtained in connection with sensitization to the hapten diphenylcyclopropenone (DPC). The nucleotide sequence reads TGCAGCGTTGCAGGAGGAGGATTTGGCTCTGGAAACACCATATATTTT. Its translation is CSVAGGGFGSGNTIYF.